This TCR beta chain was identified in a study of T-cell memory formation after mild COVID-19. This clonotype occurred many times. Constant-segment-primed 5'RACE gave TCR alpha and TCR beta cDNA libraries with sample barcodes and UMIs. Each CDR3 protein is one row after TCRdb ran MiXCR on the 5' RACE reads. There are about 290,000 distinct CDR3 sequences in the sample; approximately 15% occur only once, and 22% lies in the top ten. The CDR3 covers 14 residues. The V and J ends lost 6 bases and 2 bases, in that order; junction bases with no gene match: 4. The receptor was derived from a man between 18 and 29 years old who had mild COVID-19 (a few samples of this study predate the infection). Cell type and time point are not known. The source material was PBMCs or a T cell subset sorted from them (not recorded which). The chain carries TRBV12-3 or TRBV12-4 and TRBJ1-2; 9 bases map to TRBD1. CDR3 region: CASSSQGANYGYTF. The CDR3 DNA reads TGTGCCAGCAGCTCACAGGGGGCGAACTATGGCTACACCTTC.